This TCR beta chain was retrieved from a study of T-cell reconstitution after alpha-beta-depleted transplantation in children (TCRdb year 2016). About the investigation overall: Using TCR repertoire profiling, the study quantitatively followed how T-cell immune reconstitution unfolded in children after TCRalphabeta/CD19-depleted allogeneic hematopoietic cell transplantation.

Spanning cysteine to phenylalanine, the CDR3 consists of 17 amino acids. The DNA shown is the 51-base CDR3, in frame from base 1. V is cut back by 6 bases and J by 7 bases, with 9 bases in the junction unmatched. Based on the germline V gene, the CDR1 and CDR2 sequences are MGHDK and SYGVNS. The treatment or condition label on this specimen signifies: allogeneic hematopoietic cell transplantation with graft depleted of TCRalphabeta T cells and CD19 B cells. The transplant recipients were children given TCRalphabeta/CD19-depleted allogeneic hematopoietic cell grafts. Study-level results and caveats: Hyperexpanded clone frequencies declined over subsequent months; after one year, T-cell counts and TCRbeta diversity were mostly attributed to newly produced T cells. In some patients, the high TCRbeta diversity seen at day 60 was put down to recipient T cells and intrathymic progenitors that had survived conditioning. The apparently early alphabetaT-cell count recovery about two months after transplant was reportedly dependent on only several hundred rapidly expanded clones derived from non-depleted graft cells.

The receptor library was made with PCR. TCRdb names Illumina HiSeq 2500 as the instrument used. To normalize quantification of the TCRbeta repertoire, the TCR libraries were built with molecular barcoding that relied on unique molecular identifiers. Starting from the raw public reads, TCRdb applied fastp trimming at Q25, assembled clones with MiXCR and retained in-frame beta chains. Every CDR3 protein is listed once, alongside the most common genes and DNA of its rows. The sample table records approximately 980,000 distinct CDR3 sequences; roughly 29% of these occur just once. 25% to 35% of the sample comes from the top ten. This clonotype came up many times. The antigen it recognizes is unknown. Nothing much larger sits one base from this clone, and base qualities are not available.

The clonotype originates from a boy under three years old who had a stem cell transplant for SCID, so the T cells may come from the graft donor. Recombination connected TRBV25-1 to TRBJ2-1; TRBD2 fits 16 bases in the junction. Source: PBMCs, mostly from graft donor cells, taken 360 days after TCRalphabeta/CD19-depleted stem cell transplant. The bases read TGTGCCAGCAGCCGACCGGGACTAGCGGGGGGGCGAAATGAGCAGTTCTTC. Its coded protein is CASSRPGLAGGRNEQFF.